This TCR beta chain was retrieved from a study of T cells in localized non-small cell lung cancer. The germline gives CDR1 SSHAT, CDR2 FNYEAQ (reference sequence). The CDR3 consists of 18 residues. Trimming stripped 5 bases from V and 5 bases from J, with 22 bases between. Generated by immunoSEQ multiplex PCR, the TCRdb table keeps only in-frame clones and is missing some. The profile covers 50,000 or so clones, with approximately 80% appearing a single time and approximately 20% taken by the ten largest. Comments on this clone: Its antigen is not known.

General study findings and limits: Only one tumor region was sequenced, so heterogeneity remains possible. The highest T cell clonality was in uninvolved adjacent lung, above tumor.

The V and J genes are TRBV7-7 and TRBJ2-6; D is ambiguous. Sample: peripheral blood, taken before any cancer treatment. This receptor was identified in a female donor older than 55 with stage II squamous cell lung carcinoma. CDR3 coding DNA: TGTGCCAGCAGCACATTAGGAGTGCCACAAAGTCGGGCCAACGTCCTGACTTTC. It specifies CASSTLGVPQSRANVLTF.